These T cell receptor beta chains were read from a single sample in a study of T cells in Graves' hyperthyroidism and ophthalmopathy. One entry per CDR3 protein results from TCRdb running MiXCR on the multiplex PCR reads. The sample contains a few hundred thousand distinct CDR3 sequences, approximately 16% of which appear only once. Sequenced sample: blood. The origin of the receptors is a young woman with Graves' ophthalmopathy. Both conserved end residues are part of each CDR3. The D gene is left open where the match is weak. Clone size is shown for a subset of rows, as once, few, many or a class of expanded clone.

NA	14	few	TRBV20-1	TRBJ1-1	TGCAGTGCTTTAAAAGGGGTGGGGGACACTGAAGCTTTCTTT	CSALKGVGDTEAFF
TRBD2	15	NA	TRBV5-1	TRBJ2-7	TGCGCCGGCAGGCTCCGGTCTAGCGGGGGCTACGAGCAGTACTTC	CAGRLRSSGGYEQYF
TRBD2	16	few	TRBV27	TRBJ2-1	TGTGCCAGCAGTTGGTCGGGAGGGAGGGTTTGGAATGAGCAGTTCTTC	CASSWSGGRVWNEQFF
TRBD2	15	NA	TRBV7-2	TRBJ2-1	TGTGCCAGCAGCTTAGGCGGGGCTAGCGGGAATTTTTGGTTCTTC	CASSLGGASGNFWFF
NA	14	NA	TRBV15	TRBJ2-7	TGTGCCACCAGCACCGGGGGAATGTACTACGAGCAGTACTTC	CATSTGGMYYEQYF
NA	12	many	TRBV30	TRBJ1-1	TGTGCCTGGGGACGGGCGAACACTGAAGCTTTCTTT	CAWGRANTEAFF
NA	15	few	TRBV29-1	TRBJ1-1	TGCAGCGTTGAAGTGGTAGGGGGGGGAAACACTGAAGCTTTCTTT	CSVEVVGGGNTEAFF
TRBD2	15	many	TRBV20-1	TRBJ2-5	TGCAGTGCTAGACGACTAGCGGGAGGGGGGGAGACCCAGTACTTC	CSARRLAGGGETQYF
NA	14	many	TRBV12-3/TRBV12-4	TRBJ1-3	TGTGCCAGCAGTTTAGGGGGCACTCGAAACACCATATATTTT	CASSLGGTRNTIYF
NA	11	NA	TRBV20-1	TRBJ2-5	TGCAGTGCTAAGTACCAAGAGGCCCAGTACTTC	CSAKYQEAQYF
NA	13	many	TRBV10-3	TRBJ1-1	TGTGCCATCGCTGGCCCGATGAACACTGAAGCTTTCTTT	CAIAGPMNTEAFF
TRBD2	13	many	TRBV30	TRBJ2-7	TGTGCCTGGACGGGACTAGTCCCCGTCGAGCAGTACTTC	CAWTGLVPVEQYF
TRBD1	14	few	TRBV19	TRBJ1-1	TGTGCCAGTAGTATCAGGGGGCCGGGGACTGAAGCTTTCTTT	CASSIRGPGTEAFF
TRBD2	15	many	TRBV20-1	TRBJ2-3	TGCAGTGCCACGACTAGCGGGAGCCTCACAGATACGCAGTATTTT	CSATTSGSLTDTQYF
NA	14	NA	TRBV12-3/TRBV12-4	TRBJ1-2	TGTGCCAGCAGTTTATTTGTAGGGTTCTATGGCTACACCTTC	CASSLFVGFYGYTF
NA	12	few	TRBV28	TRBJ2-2	TGTGCCAGCAGTTTGCAGACCGGGGAGCTGTTTTTT	CASSLQTGELFF
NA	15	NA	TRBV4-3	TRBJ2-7	TGCGCCAGCAGCCAAGATATGGCAGGGGGGAACGAGCAGTACTTC	CASSQDMAGGNEQYF
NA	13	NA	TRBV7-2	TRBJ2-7	TGTGCCAGCAGTCTACAGAGATACTACGAGCAGTACTTC	CASSLQRYYEQYF
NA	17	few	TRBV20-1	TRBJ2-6	TGCAGTGCTAGGTTCCAGGCGACCTCTTCTGGGGCCAACGTCCTGACTTTC	CSARFQATSSGANVLTF
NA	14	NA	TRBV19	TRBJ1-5	TGTGCCAGTAGTTCTCCCGCACGCAATCAGCCCCAGCATTTT	CASSSPARNQPQHF
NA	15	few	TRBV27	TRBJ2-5	TGTGCCAGCAGTTTATTTGGTGCGGCGAGGGAGACCCAGTACTTC	CASSLFGAARETQYF
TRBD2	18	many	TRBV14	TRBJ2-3	TGTGCCAGCAGCCAAGATCTAGCGGGAAAAACCAGCACAGATACGCAGTATTTT	CASSQDLAGKTSTDTQYF
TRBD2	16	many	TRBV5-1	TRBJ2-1	TGCGCCAGCAGCTTCCACGGGGGAGGGCCGTACAATGAGCAGTTCTTC	CASSFHGGGPYNEQFF
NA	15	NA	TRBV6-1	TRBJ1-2	TGTGCCAGCAGTGAGTGGCCCCCAGGGGTCTATGGCTACACCTTC	CASSEWPPGVYGYTF
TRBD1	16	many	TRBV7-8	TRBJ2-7	TGTGCCAGCAGCCCTTTCGAAACAGGGGGCCCCTACGAGCAGTACTTC	CASSPFETGGPYEQYF
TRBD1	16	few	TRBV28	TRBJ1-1	TGTGCCAGCAGTCCTCTCCGGGACAGGGTCCACACTGAAGCTTTCTTT	CASSPLRDRVHTEAFF
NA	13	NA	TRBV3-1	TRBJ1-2	TGTGCCAGCAGCCAAGTCTGGGACGGGGGCTACACCTTC	CASSQVWDGGYTF
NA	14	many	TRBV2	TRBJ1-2	TGTGCCAGCAGCCTCGGGCAGGGGAGTGATGGCTACACCTTC	CASSLGQGSDGYTF
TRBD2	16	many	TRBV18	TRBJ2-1	TGTGCCAGCTCACCCCTACTAGCGGGAGGCGTCAATGAGCAGTTCTTC	CASSPLLAGGVNEQFF